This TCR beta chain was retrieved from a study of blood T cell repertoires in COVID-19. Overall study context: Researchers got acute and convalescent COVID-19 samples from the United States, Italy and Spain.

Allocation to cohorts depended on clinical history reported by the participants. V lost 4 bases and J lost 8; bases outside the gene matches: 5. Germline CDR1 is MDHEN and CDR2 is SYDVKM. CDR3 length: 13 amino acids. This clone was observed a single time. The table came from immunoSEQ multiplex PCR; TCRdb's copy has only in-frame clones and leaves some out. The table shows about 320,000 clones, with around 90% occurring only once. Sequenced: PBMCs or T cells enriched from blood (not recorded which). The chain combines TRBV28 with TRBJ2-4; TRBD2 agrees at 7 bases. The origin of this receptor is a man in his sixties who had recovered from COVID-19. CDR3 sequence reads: CASSWDYQDIQYF. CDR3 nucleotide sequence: TGTGCCAGCAGTTGGGACTACCAAGACATTCAGTACTTC.